The 14 T cell receptor beta chains presented below share a single source sample, sequenced in a study of CD8+CD57+ T cells in acquired aplastic anemia. Genomic DNA templated the TCR beta VDJ and CDR3 profiling. TCRdb processed the reads anew with MiXCR; each CDR3 protein has one entry. The sample holds approximately 300,000 distinct CDR3 sequences, 45% to 65% seen once. Only patients with CD8+CD57+ cell expansion on flow cytometry were chosen for sequencing. What was sequenced was sorted CD4+, CD8+, or CD8+CD57+ T cells (not recorded which) from PBMCs. The receptors originated from a human donor with aplastic anemia.

Concerning this clonotype: It may be a read error: a sequence one base away is much more abundant. The CDR3 region is CASSLSGLAGPGRSTGELFF. DNA for the CDR3: TGTGCCAGCAGCTTGAGCGGACTAGCGGGACCCGGACGTAGCACCGGGGAGCTGTTTTTT. This chain links TRBV5-8 with TRBJ2-2, with 12 bases aligning to TRBD2. Germline-derived CDR1 and CDR2 are SGHTS and YDEGEE. Trimming cost V 1 base and J 4 bases; bases outside gene matches: 14. CDR3 length: 20 residues. Drawing the rest from reference TRBV5-8 and TRBJ2-2, the complete variable domain is EAGVTQSPTHLIKTRGQQATLRCSPISGHTSVYWYQQALGLGLQFLLWYDEGEERNRGNFPPRFSGRQFPNYSSELNVNALELEDSALYLCASSLSGLAGPGRSTGELFFGEGSRLTVL.

The V and J genes are TRBV19 and TRBJ1-2; D unclear. V was shortened by 3 bases and J by 0 bases, with 11 bases between the two germline ends. Germline CDR1 and CDR2: LNHDA and SQIVND (reference sequence). This CDR3 spans 15 amino acids. Here the CDR3 reads CASSIVGNTNYGYTF. The DNA for the CDR3 is TGTGCCAGTAGTATCGTCGGGAACACTAACTATGGCTACACCTTC.

About this clonotype itself: This may come from a read error, since a much larger clone is one base off. This chain links TRBV10-3 with TRBJ1-5; 8 bases align to TRBD1. CDR3 length: 14 residues. Trimming removed 10 bases from V and 11 bases from J; junction bases left unmatched: 16. In germline, CDR1 is ENHRY, CDR2 SYGVKD. This CDR3 is CASRQGSLSVSQHF. CDR3 DNA: TGTGCCAGCAGACAGGGGTCCCTATCCGTGTCCCAGCATTTT.

As to this clonotype: The junction departs from germline at one end; a sequencing error may be responsible. This rearrangement joins TRBV7-7 to TRBJ2-1, with D possibly matching TRBD2 (5 bases). CDR1 and CDR2 (germline): SSHAT, FNYEAQ (reference sequence). This CDR3 spans 13 amino acids. The chain's CDR3 is CASSSDWGNEQFF. The CDR3 DNA sequence: TGTGCTAGCAGCTCGGACTGGGGCAATGAGCAGTTCTTC.

The chain is built from TRBV2 and TRBJ2-5; D is ambiguous. Deletions cut 3 bases from V and 0 bases from J, with 8 bases between. The CDR3 extends over 14 amino acids. Germline loops: CDR1 SNHLY, CDR2 FYNNEI. This chain's CDR3 is CASSDGTYQETQYF. The CDR3 coding sequence is TGTGCCAGCAGTGATGGCACTTACCAAGAGACCCAGTACTTC.

This clonotype was counted many times. The rearrangement links TRBV6-6 to TRBJ1-5; no clear D. The germline V gene has CDR1 MNHNY and CDR2 SVGAGI (reference sequence). The V end was cut by 6 bases, the J end by 3 bases, with 9 bases between. CDR3 size: 13 residues. CDR3 residues: CASRMDVNQPQHF. In DNA, the CDR3 is TGTGCCAGCAGGATGGACGTCAATCAGCCCCAGCATTTT.

At least ten counts were recorded for this clonotype. V and J are TRBV9 and TRBJ2-1, with 11 bases aligning to TRBD2. The germline V gene encodes CDR1 SGDLS and CDR2 YYNGEE. This CDR3 has 15 amino acids. V gave up 0 bases and J gave up 4 bases; unmatched junction bases: 0. DNA for the CDR3: TGTGCCAGCAGCGTAGCTAGCGGGGGGTACAATGAGCAGTTCTTC. Amino acids: CASSVASGGYNEQFF.

This clonotype was counted many times. The rearrangement uses TRBV19 and TRBJ1-5, with no clear D. Trimming took off 4 bases at V and 0 bases at J, with 10 bases between the two ends. Germline loops: CDR1 LNHDA, CDR2 SQIVND (reference sequence). This CDR3 spans 15 amino acids. This CDR3 is CASSTYGYSNQPQHF. The CDR3 DNA is TGTGCCAGTAGTACCTACGGATATAGCAATCAGCCCCAGCATTTT.

V is TRBV20-1 and J is TRBJ1-2, with 7 bases fitting TRBD1. Germline V CDR1 and CDR2: DFQATT, SNEGSKA (reference sequence). The CDR3 is 14 amino acids. The junction had 11 bases not matched to a gene; V was cut back by 6 bases and J by 4 bases. The CDR3, as DNA: TGCAGTGCCGATTCGGGACAGAATTTCTATGGCTACACCTTC. The encoded protein is CSADSGQNFYGYTF.

This clonotype was recorded at least ten times. The rearrangement links TRBV10-3 to TRBJ2-3, with TRBD2 matching over 13 bases. Germline values: CDR1 ENHRY, CDR2 SYGVKD. Unmatched junction bases numbered 6, after V lost 10 bases and J lost 2 bases. The CDR3 length is 15 residues. The CDR3 DNA reads as TGTGCCACCGGACTAGCGGGAGTTACCACAGATACGCAGTATTTT. Residues: CATGLAGVTTDTQYF.

The chain's CDR3 is CASSVVGEGGEQYF. CDR3 DNA: TGTGCCAGCAGCGTAGTAGGGGAGGGAGGCGAGCAGTACTTC. The chain combines TRBV9 with TRBJ2-7; 7 nucleotides agree with TRBD2. Germline-derived CDR1 and CDR2 are SGDLS and YYNGEE. The CDR3 spans 14 residues. The trim removed 0 bases at V and 6 bases at J, leaving 6 bases unmatched. Drawing the rest from reference TRBV9 and TRBJ2-7, the complete variable domain is DSGVTQTPKHLITATGQRVTLRCSPRSGDLSVYWYQQSLDQGLQFLIQYYNGEERAKGNILERFSAQQFPDLHSELNLSSLELGDSALYFCASSVVGEGGEQYFGPGTRLTVT.

Ten or more counts support this clonotype. The CDR3 sequence: CASSLPGVGTQYF. Written as DNA, the CDR3 is TGTGCCAGCAGTCTACCGGGGGTGGGGACCCAGTACTTC. The chain combines TRBV6-6 with TRBJ2-5, with a weak D call TRBD2 (6 bases). Germline values: CDR1 MNHNY, CDR2 SVGAGI (reference sequence). This CDR3 contains 13 residues. V lost 5 bases, J lost 7 bases, and 14 bases lay in between.

This sequence joins TRBV7-3 and TRBJ1-4; no reliable D call. V was trimmed by 3 bases and J by 5 bases, leaving 19 bases between them. In germline, CDR1 is SGHTA, CDR2 FQGTGA. The CDR3 covers 17 residues. CDR3 amino acids: CASSFRGETLYNEKLFF. The CDR3 DNA sequence: TGTGCCAGCAGCTTCCGTGGCGAGACGCTGTACAATGAAAAACTGTTTTTT.

As for this clonotype: A read error is possible here, since a much larger clone lies one base away. This is likely a read error, given that the CDR3 carries no conserved phenylalanine or tryptophan at its end. The chain carries TRBV6-6 and TRBJ1-1; D may be TRBD1 (6 bases). The V gene's germline CDR1 is MNHNY and CDR2 SVGAGI (reference sequence). This CDR3 has 13 residues. Trimming left V 2 bases short and J 3 bases short, with 7 bases between. CDR3 sequence reads: CASSYRTDTEAFS. The CDR3 nucleotides read TGTGCCAGCAGTTACCGGACAGACACTGAAGCTTTCTCT.